This T cell receptor (beta chain) was profiled in a study of blood T cell repertoires in COVID-19. Using immunoSEQ multiplex PCR, the repertoire was profiled, and TCRdb retains in-frame clones only, with some absent. This sample carries approximately 190,000 clones, 80% of them seen once, and the ten largest clones take about 6.9%. This CDR3 contains 15 residues. Looked up from germline, CDR1 is MGHRA and CDR2 is YSYEKL. The V segment lost 2 bases and the J segment 7 bases; nucleotides outside the gene matches: 7. This chain joins TRBV4-1 and TRBJ2-2; 7 positions match TRBD1. The clonotype originates from a man in his 60s with acute or convalescent COVID-19. Material: peripheral blood. The CDR3 sequence is CASSQSQGRGGELFF. CDR3 in DNA: TGCGCCAGCAGCCAATCACAGGGGCGAGGCGGGGAGCTGTTTTTT.